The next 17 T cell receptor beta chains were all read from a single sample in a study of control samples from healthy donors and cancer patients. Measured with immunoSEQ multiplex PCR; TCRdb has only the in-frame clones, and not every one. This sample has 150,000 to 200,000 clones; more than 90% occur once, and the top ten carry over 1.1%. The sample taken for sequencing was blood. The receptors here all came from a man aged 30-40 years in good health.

CDR3 in amino acids: CASSLAGASTDTQYF. CDR3 sequence (DNA): TGTGCCAGCAGCTTAGCCGGGGCTAGCACAGATACGCAGTATTTT. The chain couples TRBV7-6 to TRBJ2-3; D tentatively fits TRBD1 or TRBD2 (5 bases each). This CDR3 contains 15 residues. V shed 0 bases and J shed 0 bases, with 7 bases lying between them. The germline V gene encodes CDR1 SGHVS and CDR2 FNYEAQ.

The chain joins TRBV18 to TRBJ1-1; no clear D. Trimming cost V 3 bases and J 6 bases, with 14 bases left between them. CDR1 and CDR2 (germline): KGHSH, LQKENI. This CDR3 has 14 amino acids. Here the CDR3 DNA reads TGTGCCAGCTCACCCCAGTTTCGGTCCCCTGAAGCTTTCTTT. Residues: CASSPQFRSPEAFF.

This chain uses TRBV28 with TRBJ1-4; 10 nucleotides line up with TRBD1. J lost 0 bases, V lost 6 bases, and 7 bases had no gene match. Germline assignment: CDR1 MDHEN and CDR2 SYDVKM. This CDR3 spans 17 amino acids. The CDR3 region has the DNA TGTGCCAGCAGAATTGACAGGGGGCACTCAACTAATGAAAAACTGTTTTTT. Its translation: CASRIDRGHSTNEKLFF.

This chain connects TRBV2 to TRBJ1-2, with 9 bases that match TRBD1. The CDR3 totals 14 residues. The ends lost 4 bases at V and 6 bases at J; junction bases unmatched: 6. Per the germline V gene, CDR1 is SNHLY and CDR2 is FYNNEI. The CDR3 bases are TGTGCCAGCAGTGTTGGACAGGGGAGGGATGGCTACACCTTC. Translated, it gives CASSVGQGRDGYTF.

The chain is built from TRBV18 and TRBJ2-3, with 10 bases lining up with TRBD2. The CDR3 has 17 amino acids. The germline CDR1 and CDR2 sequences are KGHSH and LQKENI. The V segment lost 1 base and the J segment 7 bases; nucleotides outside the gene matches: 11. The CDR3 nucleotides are TGTGCCAGCTCACCACTATTTCTAACTAGCGGGACTCATACGCAGTATTTT. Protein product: CASSPLFLTSGTHTQYF.

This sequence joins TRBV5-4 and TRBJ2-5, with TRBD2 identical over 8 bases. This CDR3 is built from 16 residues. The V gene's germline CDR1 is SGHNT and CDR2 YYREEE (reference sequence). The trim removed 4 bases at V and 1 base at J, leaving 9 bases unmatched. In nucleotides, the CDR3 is TGTGCCAGCAGCCCCGGTAGCGGGACCCCCCAAGAGACCCAGTACTTC. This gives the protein CASSPGSGTPQETQYF.

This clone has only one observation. This CDR3 is CASSRAETTGGTGNTIYF. The CDR3, as DNA: TGTGCCAGCAGCCGCGCTGAGACCACAGGGGGTACTGGAAACACCATATATTTT. This chain uses TRBV4-2 with TRBJ1-3; 8 bases agree with TRBD1. CDR1 is LGHNA and CDR2 is YNFKEQ in the germline V gene. There are 18 residues in the CDR3. V lost 4 bases and J lost 2; bases outside the gene matches: 13.

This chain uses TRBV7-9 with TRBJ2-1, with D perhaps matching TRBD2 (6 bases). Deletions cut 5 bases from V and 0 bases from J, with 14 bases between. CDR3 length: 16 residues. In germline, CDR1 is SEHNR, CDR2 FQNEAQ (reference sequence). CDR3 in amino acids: CASSPRDASSYNEQFF. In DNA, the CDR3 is TGTGCCAGCAGCCCGCGGGACGCTAGCTCCTACAATGAGCAGTTCTTC.

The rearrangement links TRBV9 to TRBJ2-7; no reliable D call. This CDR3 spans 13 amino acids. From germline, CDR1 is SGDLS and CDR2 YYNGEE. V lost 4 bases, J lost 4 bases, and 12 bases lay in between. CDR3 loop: CASSPSGRYEQYF. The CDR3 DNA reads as TGTGCCAGCAGCCCCTCTGGTCGGTACGAGCAGTACTTC. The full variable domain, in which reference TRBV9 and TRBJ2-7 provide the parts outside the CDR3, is DSGVTQTPKHLITATGQRVTLRCSPRSGDLSVYWYQQSLDQGLQFLIQYYNGEERAKGNILERFSAQQFPDLHSELNLSSLELGDSALYFCASSPSGRYEQYFGPGTRLTVT.

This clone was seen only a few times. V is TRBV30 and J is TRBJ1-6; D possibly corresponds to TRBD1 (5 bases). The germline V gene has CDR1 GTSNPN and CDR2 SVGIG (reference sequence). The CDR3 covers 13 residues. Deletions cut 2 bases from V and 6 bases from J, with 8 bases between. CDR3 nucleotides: TGTGCCTGGAGTCTCCAGGGTAATTCACCCCTCCACTTT. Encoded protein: CAWSLQGNSPLHF.

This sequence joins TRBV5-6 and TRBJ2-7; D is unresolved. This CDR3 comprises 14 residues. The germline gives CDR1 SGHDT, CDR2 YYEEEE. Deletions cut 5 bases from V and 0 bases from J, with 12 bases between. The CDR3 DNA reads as TGTGCCAGCAGTTATTCCAGGAGCTCCTACGAGCAGTACTTC. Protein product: CASSYSRSSYEQYF.

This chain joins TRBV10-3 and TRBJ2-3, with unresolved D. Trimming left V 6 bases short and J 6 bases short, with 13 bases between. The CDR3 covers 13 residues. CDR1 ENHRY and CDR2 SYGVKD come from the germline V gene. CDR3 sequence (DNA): TGTGCCATCAGCACCCGACCTGGGGATACGCAGTATTTT. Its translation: CAISTRPGDTQYF.

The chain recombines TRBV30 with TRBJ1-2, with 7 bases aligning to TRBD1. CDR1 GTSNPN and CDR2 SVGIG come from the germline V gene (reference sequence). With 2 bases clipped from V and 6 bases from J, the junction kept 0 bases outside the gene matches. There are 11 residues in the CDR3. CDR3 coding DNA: TGTGCCTGGAGTACAGGGGATGGCTACACCTTC. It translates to CAWSTGDGYTF.

The CDR3 DNA follows: TGCAGCGTTGTAAGGGGGACTGAAGCTTTCTTT. Translated: CSVVRGTEAFF. This rearrangement joins TRBV29-1 to TRBJ1-1; perhaps TRBD1 as D (6 bases). Trimming shortened V by 4 bases and J by 5 bases, and 8 bases separated the two germline ends. The germline CDR1 and CDR2 sequences are SQVTM and ANQGSEA. There are 11 residues in the CDR3.

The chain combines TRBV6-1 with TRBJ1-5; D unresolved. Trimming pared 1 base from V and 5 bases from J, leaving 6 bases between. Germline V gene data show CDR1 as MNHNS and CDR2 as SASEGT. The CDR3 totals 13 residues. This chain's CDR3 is CASSEEEDQPQHF. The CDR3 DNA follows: TGTGCCAGCAGTGAAGAGGAAGATCAGCCCCAGCATTTT.

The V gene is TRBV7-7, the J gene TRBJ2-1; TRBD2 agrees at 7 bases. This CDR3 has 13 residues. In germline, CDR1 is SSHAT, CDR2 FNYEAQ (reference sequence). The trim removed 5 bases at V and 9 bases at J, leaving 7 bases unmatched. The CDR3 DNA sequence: TGTGCCAGCAGCCCCTACGGGGAGGGTGAGCAGTTCTTC. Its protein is CASSPYGEGEQFF.

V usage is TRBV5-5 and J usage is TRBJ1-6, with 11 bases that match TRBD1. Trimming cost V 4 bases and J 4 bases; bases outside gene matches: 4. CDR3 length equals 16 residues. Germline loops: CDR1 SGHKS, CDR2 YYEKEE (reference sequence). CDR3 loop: CASSHRDRGYNSPLHF. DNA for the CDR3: TGTGCCAGCAGCCACCGGGACAGGGGGTATAATTCACCCCTCCACTTT.